This TCR beta chain was identified during a study of Ad26.COV2.S vaccination and SARS-CoV-2 variants. Data came from immunoSEQ multiplex PCR; TCRdb stores just in-frame clones and leaves some out. The sample contains fewer than 900,000 clones, 89% of which appear only once. Treatment given: approximately 18 received Ad26.COV2.S at low or high dose, single or two shots; about 5 received placebo; per-sample allocation not given. Each sample was drawn 63 days after the first injection (of vaccine or placebo). An Ad26 vector expressing Wuhan-strain SARS-CoV-2 spike constituted the vaccine. General study findings and limits: The study found similar non-spike TCR breadth in vaccine and placebo recipients.

Details on this clone: Its antigen is unidentified.

The CDR3 runs 11 residues. Trimming removed 3 bases from V and 9 bases from J, with 9 bases in between. Germline V gives CDR1 GTSNPN, CDR2 SVGIG (reference sequence). The TCR comes from a person between 18 and 59 years old who received the Ad26.COV2.S COVID-19 vaccine or a placebo. This chain uses TRBV30 with TRBJ2-1; D uncertain. The sequencing here drew on peripheral blood, taken in a trial of Ad26.COV2.S vaccine versus placebo. The CDR3 region is CAWSPNGEQFF. CDR3 nucleotides: TGTGCCTGGAGCCCCAATGGTGAGCAGTTCTTC.